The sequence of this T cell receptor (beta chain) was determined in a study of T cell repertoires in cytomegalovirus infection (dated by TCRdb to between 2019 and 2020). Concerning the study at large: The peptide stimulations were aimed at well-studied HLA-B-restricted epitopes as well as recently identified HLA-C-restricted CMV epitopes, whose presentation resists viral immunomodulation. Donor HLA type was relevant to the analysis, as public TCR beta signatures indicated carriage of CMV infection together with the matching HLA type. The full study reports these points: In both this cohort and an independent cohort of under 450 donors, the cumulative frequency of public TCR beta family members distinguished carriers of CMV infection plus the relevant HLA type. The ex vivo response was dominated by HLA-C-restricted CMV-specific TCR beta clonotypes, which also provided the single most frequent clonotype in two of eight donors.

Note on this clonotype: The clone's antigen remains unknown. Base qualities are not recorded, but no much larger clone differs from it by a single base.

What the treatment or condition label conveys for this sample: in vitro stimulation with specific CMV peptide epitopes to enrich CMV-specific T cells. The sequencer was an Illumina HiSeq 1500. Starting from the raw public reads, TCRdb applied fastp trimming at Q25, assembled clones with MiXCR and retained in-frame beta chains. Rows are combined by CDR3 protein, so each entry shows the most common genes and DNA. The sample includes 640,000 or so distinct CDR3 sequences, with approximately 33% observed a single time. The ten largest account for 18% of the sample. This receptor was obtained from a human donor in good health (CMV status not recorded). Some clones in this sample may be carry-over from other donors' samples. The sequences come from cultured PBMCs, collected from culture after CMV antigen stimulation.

The DNA sequence follows: TGTGCCAGCAGAAAGGAGAACAATCAGCCCCAGCATTTT. The encoded protein is CASRKENNQPQHF. The chain uses TRBV6-1 and TRBJ1-5; the D gene identity is not certain. The junction carries 9 bases between V and J, which are trimmed by 6 bases and 3 bases respectively. Sequences MNHNS (CDR1) and SASEGT (CDR2) are obtained from the germline V gene. The CDR3 has 13 amino acids, counting the end cysteine and phenylalanine. Just CDR3 DNA is preserved here, 39 bases in frame from base 1.